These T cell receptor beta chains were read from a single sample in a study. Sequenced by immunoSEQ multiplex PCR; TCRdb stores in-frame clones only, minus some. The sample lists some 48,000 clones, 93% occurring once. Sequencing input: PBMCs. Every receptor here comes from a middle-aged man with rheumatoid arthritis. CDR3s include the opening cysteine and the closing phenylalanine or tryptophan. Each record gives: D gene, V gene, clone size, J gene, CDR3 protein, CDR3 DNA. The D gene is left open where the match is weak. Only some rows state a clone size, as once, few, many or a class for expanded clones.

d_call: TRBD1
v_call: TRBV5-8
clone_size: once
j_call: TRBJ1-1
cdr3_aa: CASSQRWTGTEAFF
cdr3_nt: TGTGCCAGCAGCCAAAGGTGGACAGGGACTGAAGCTTTCTTT

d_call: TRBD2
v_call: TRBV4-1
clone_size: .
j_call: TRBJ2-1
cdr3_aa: CASSQDPSGASYNEQFF
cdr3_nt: TGCGCCAGCAGCCAAGATCCTAGCGGGGCGTCCTACAATGAGCAGTTCTTC

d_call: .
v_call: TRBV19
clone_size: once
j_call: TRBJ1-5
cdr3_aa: CASRIWGQSHQPQHF
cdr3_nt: TGTGCCAGTAGGATTTGGGGGCAGAGCCATCAGCCCCAGCATTTT

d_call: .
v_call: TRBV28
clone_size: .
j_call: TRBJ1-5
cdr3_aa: CATRPTMGQPQHF
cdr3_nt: TGTGCCACAAGGCCAACCATGGGTCAGCCCCAGCATTTT

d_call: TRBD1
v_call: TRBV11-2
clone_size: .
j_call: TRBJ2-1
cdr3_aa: CASSLENGQGGDEQFF
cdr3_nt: TGTGCCAGCAGCTTAGAGAATGGACAGGGGGGCGATGAGCAGTTCTTC

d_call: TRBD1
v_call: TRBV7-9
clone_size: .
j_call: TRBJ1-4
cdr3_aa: CASSLPGQGNEKLFF
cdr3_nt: TGTGCCAGCAGCTTACCGGGACAGGGTAATGAAAAACTGTTTTTT

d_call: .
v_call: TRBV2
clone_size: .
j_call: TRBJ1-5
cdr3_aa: CASSEGAGWGNQPQHF
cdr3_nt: TGTGCCAGCAGTGAAGGTGCAGGGTGGGGCAATCAGCCCCAGCATTTT

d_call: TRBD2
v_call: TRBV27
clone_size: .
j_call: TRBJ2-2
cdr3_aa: CASSSPGGRTGELFF
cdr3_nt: TGTGCCAGCAGTTCTCCGGGGGGGCGCACCGGGGAGCTGTTTTTT

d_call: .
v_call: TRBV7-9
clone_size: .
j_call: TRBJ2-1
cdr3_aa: CASSPEPGREQFF
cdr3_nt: TGTGCCAGCAGCCCCGAACCCGGCCGGGAGCAGTTCTTC

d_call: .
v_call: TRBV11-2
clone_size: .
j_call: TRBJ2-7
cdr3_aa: CASSLDVTFNYEQYF
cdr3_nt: TGTGCCAGCAGCTTAGATGTGACTTTCAACTACGAGCAGTACTTC

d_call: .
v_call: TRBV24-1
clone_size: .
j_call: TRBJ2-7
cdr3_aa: CATSDLHGEQYF
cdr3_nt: TGTGCCACCAGTGATTTGCACGGAGAGCAGTACTTC

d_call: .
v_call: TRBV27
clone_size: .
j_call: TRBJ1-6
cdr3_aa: CASSFRVYNSPLHF
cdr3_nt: TGTGCCAGCAGTTTCCGAGTGTATAATTCACCCCTCCACTTT

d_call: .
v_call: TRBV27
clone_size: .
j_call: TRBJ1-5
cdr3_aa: CASSLEGYGNQPQHF
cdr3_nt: TGTGCCAGCAGTTTAGAGGGGTACGGCAATCAGCCCCAGCATTTT

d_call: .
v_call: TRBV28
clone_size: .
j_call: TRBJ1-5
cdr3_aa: CAGQRAYSNQPQHF
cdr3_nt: TGTGCCGGGCAGCGGGCCTACAGCAATCAGCCCCAGCATTTT

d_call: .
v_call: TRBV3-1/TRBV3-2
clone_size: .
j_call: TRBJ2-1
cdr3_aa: CASSQDYWEQFF
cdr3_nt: TGTGCCAGCAGCCAAGATTATTGGGAGCAGTTCTTC

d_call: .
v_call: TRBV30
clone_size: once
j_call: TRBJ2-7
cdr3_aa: CAWSRQYEQYF
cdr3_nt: TGTGCCTGGAGTCGGCAGTACGAGCAGTACTTC

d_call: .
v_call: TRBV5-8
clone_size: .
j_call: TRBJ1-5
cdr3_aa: CASSLTGQRQPQHF
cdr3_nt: TGTGCCAGCAGCTTGACCGGACAGCGTCAGCCCCAGCATTTT

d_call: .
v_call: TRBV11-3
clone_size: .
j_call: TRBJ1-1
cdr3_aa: CASSGGGSTEAFF
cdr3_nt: TGTGCCAGCAGCGGCGGTGGTAGCACTGAAGCTTTCTTT

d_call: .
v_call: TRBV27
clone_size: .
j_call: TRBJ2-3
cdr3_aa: CASSLFGGPPRDTQYF
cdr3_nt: TGTGCCAGCAGTTTATTCGGGGGTCCCCCCAGGGATACGCAGTATTTT

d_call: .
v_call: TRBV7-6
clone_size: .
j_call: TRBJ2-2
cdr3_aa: CASSPLGRSNTGELFF
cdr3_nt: TGTGCCAGCAGCCCCCTCGGCAGGAGCAACACCGGGGAGCTGTTTTTT

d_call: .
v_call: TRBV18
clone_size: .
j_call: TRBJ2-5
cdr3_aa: CASSPGETQYF
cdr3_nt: TGTGCCAGCTCCCCGGGAGAGACCCAGTACTTC

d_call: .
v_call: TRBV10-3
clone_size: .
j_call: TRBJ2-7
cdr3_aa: CAIRGGSYEQYF
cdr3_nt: TGTGCCATCAGGGGGGGTTCCTACGAGCAGTACTTC

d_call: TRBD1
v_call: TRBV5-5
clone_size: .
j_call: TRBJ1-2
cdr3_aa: CASSPGTGIRGYTF
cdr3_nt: TGTGCCAGCAGCCCCGGGACAGGGATAAGAGGCTACACCTTC

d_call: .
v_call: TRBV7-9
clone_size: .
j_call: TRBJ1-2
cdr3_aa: CASSLRANWDYGYTF
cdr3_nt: TGTGCCAGCAGCTTAAGGGCAAACTGGGACTATGGCTACACCTTC